The 19 T cell receptor beta chains below all came from one sample that was sequenced in a study of blood T cell repertoires in COVID-19. Libraries were prepared by immunoSEQ multiplex PCR; TCRdb keeps only in-frame clonotypes and omits some of them. The sample holds a few hundred thousand clones, approximately 89% seen once. Material: PBMCs or T cells enriched from blood (not recorded which). Receptors were obtained from a man aged 40-49 years in a cohort exposed to, infected with or recovered from COVID-19 (not recorded which).

V is TRBV28 and J is TRBJ1-5; TRBD1 matches at 8 bases. CDR1 and CDR2 (germline): MDHEN, SYDVKM. Losses at the gene ends were 5 bases for V and 2 bases for J; bases not matched to a gene: 5. This CDR3 is built from 15 residues. The CDR3 protein is CASSPDRVGNQPQHF. The DNA of the CDR3 is TGTGCCAGCAGTCCGGACAGGGTAGGCAATCAGCCCCAGCATTTT. The entire variable domain, with the rest obtained from reference TRBV28 and TRBJ1-5, is as follows: DVKVTQSSRYLVKRTGEKVFLECVQDMDHENMFWYRQDPGLGLRLIYFSYDVKMKEKGDIPEGYSVSREKKERFSLILESASTNQTSMYLCASSPDRVGNQPQHFGDGTRLSIL.

V gene TRBV6-5 combines with J gene TRBJ2-2; 9 nucleotides align to TRBD1. V shed 6 bases, J shed 4 bases, and the junction held 3 bases outside the gene matches. There are 14 residues in the CDR3. Germline assignment: CDR1 MNHEY and CDR2 SVGAGI. The CDR3 coding sequence is TGTGCCAGCAGACCGACAGGGGGCACCGGGGAGCTGTTTTTT. It translates to CASRPTGGTGELFF.

This clone was recorded once. The genes are TRBV11-2 and TRBJ1-5, with unresolved D. Trimming pared 5 bases from V and 2 bases from J, leaving 10 bases between. CDR1 is SGHAT, CDR2 FQNNGV, per germline. The CDR3 runs 14 residues. The CDR3 reads CASSDGVGNQPQHF. CDR3 DNA: TGTGCCAGCAGCGACGGGGTTGGCAATCAGCCCCAGCATTTT. The full variable domain, completed using reference TRBV11-2 and TRBJ1-5, is EAGVAQSPRYKIIEKRQSVAFWCNPISGHATLYWYQQILGQGPKLLIQFQNNGVVDDSQLPKDRFSAERLKGVDSTLKIQPAKLEDSAVYLCASSDGVGNQPQHFGDGTRLSIL.

The chain couples TRBV7-2 to TRBJ2-1; 10 nucleotides match TRBD2. The CDR3 sequence is 16 residues long. Germline V CDR1 and CDR2: SGHTA, FQGNSA. The junction had 6 bases not matched to a gene; V was cut back by 0 bases and J by 7 bases. The CDR3 region is CASSLATSGILNEQFF. The CDR3 DNA reads as TGTGCCAGCAGCTTAGCAACTAGCGGGATTCTTAATGAGCAGTTCTTC.

J is TRBJ2-4 and V is TRBV2, with 9 bases matching TRBD1. This CDR3 region has 11 residues. CDR1 is SNHLY, CDR2 FYNNEI, per germline. V gave up 6 bases and J gave up 16 bases; unmatched junction bases: 7. In nucleotides, the CDR3 is TGTGCCAGCAGGGCCGGGACAGGGTCTTACTTC. Its protein is CASRAGTGSYF.

CDR3 DNA sequence: TGCGCCAGCAGCGTCGACCTCGGGGGCTCTGGAAACACCATATATTTT. It translates to CASSVDLGGSGNTIYF. J is TRBJ1-3 and V is TRBV5-1, with D tentatively TRBD1 (5 bases). CDR1 is SGHRS, CDR2 YFSETQ, per germline. This CDR3 comprises 16 residues. Deletions cut 4 bases from V and 0 bases from J, with 14 bases between. The whole variable domain, remainder taken from reference TRBV5-1 and TRBJ1-3, is KAGVTQTPRYLIKTRGQQVTLSCSPISGHRSVSWYQQTPGQGLQFLFEYFSETQRNKGNFPGRFSGRQFSNSRSEMNVSTLELGDSALYLCASSVDLGGSGNTIYFGEGSWLTVV.

The chain employs TRBV27 and TRBJ1-5; D is undetermined. This CDR3 comprises 13 residues. V gave up 3 bases and J gave up 7 bases, with 10 bases separating them. CDR1 is MNHEY and CDR2 is SMNVEV in the germline V gene (reference sequence). Written as DNA, the CDR3 is TGTGCCAGCAGTTTTTGGGGAGACCAGCCCCAGCATTTT. This sequence encodes CASSFWGDQPQHF.

The chain combines TRBV3-1 (or the pseudogene TRBV3-2) with TRBJ2-1; D might be TRBD1 (7 bases). V gave up 1 base and J gave up 8 bases, with 15 bases separating them. This CDR3 is 15 amino acids long. From germline, CDR1 is LGHDT and CDR2 YNNKEL (reference sequence). In DNA form, the CDR3 reads TGTGCCAGCAGCCAAGGGCCAGGGGGGATCCATGAGCAGTTCTTC. Amino acid sequence: CASSQGPGGIHEQFF.

V and J are TRBV14 and TRBJ1-1; perhaps TRBD1 as D (5 bases). This CDR3 spans 13 amino acids. Germline V gene sequence: CDR1 SGHDN, CDR2 FVKESK. Trimming shortened V by 4 bases and J by 11 bases, and 17 bases separated the two germline ends. The CDR3 protein is CASSLLSRGEAFF. CDR3 coding DNA: TGTGCCAGCAGCCTATTGTCGCGGGGGGAGGCTTTCTTT.

The chain employs TRBV7-9 and TRBJ1-5; D ambiguous. The CDR3 contains 16 residues. The ends were cut back, 0 bases at V and 1 base at J, with 10 bases in the middle. The V gene's germline CDR1 is SEHNR and CDR2 FQNEAQ (reference sequence). CDR3 sequence reads: CASSLATPTSNQPQHF. For the CDR3, the DNA is TGTGCCAGCAGCTTAGCGACACCTACGAGCAATCAGCCCCAGCATTTT.

V gene TRBV19 combines with J gene TRBJ2-1; TRBD2 aligns across 15 bases. CDR3 length equals 17 residues. Germline values: CDR1 LNHDA, CDR2 SQIVND (reference sequence). Trimming at V came to 7 bases and at J to 7 bases, leaving 11 bases not matched to a gene. Here the CDR3 reads CASTSFGGTSGRNEQFF. As DNA, the CDR3 is TGTGCCAGTACCTCTTTTGGGGGGACTAGCGGGAGGAATGAGCAGTTCTTC. Complete variable domain (other parts from reference TRBV19 and TRBJ2-1): DGGITQSPKYLFRKEGQNVTLSCEQNLNHDAMYWYRQDPGQGLRLIYYSQIVNDFQKGDIAEGYSVSREKKESFPLTVTSAQKNPTAFYLCASTSFGGTSGRNEQFFGPGTRLTVL.

This sequence joins TRBV7-3 and TRBJ1-1; TRBD1 aligns across 8 bases. In germline, CDR1 is SGHTA, CDR2 FQGTGA. There are 16 residues in the CDR3. Trimming at V came to 0 bases and at J to 3 bases, leaving 6 bases not matched to a gene. This CDR3 is CASSLTPLQGDTEAFF. The CDR3 DNA sequence: TGTGCCAGCAGCTTAACCCCTCTACAGGGGGACACTGAAGCTTTCTTT.

This clone has only one observation. The V call is TRBV7-7, the J call TRBJ2-1, with 8 nucleotides matching TRBD2. Germline V gives CDR1 SSHAT, CDR2 FNYEAQ (reference sequence). The CDR3 runs to 18 residues. V was clipped by 6 bases and J by 0 bases; unmatched bases: 13. CDR3 region: CASSSSGSIPSSYNEQFF. The DNA for the CDR3 is TGTGCCAGCAGTTCGAGCGGGAGTATCCCGAGCTCCTACAATGAGCAGTTCTTC. The complete variable domain, with remaining parts taken from reference TRBV7-7 and TRBJ2-1, reads GAGVSQSPRYKVTKRGQDVTLRCDPISSHATLYWYQQALGQGPEFLTYFNYEAQPDKSGLPSDRFSAERPEGSISTLTIQRTEQRDSAMYRCASSSSGSIPSSYNEQFFGPGTRLTVL.

The CDR3, as DNA: TGTGCCAGCAGCGTCCCAGGGGACAGCTCCTATAATTCACCCCTCCACTTT. This translates into CASSVPGDSSYNSPLHF. The rearrangement uses TRBV9 and TRBJ1-6; 7 positions agree with TRBD1. This CDR3 spans 17 amino acids. CDR1 is SGDLS and CDR2 is YYNGEE in the germline V gene. J gave up 0 bases and V 2 bases, and 5 bases lay outside the gene matches.

The rearrangement links TRBV24-1 to TRBJ1-5; 8 nucleotides align to TRBD1. Germline CDR1 is KGHDR and CDR2 is SFDVKD. The V gene end was trimmed by 2 bases and the J gene end by 4 bases; junction bases not matched to a gene: 6. This CDR3 spans 16 amino acids. CDR3 residues: CATSDSGQGRNQPQHF. CDR3 in DNA: TGTGCCACCAGTGATTCTGGACAGGGAAGGAATCAGCCCCAGCATTTT.

The chain is built from TRBV5-5 and TRBJ2-7; TRBD2 matches 10 bases. The germline gives CDR1 SGHKS, CDR2 YYEKEE (reference sequence). J was trimmed by 4 bases and V by 0 bases; bases with no gene match: 4. This CDR3 spans 15 amino acids. CDR3 sequence: CASSLAGTSEYEQYF. The DNA for the CDR3 is TGTGCCAGCAGCTTGGCTGGGACTAGCGAATACGAGCAGTACTTC. The full variable domain, rest sourced from reference TRBV5-5 and TRBJ2-7, is DAGVTQSPTHLIKTRGQQVTLRCSPISGHKSVSWYQQVLGQGPQFIFQYYEKEERGRGNFPDRFSARQFPNYSSELNVNALLLGDSALYLCASSLAGTSEYEQYFGPGTRLTVT.

The chain links TRBV5-5 to TRBJ2-5, with 7 bases that match TRBD1. V lost 4 bases to trimming and J lost 4 bases; unmatched junction nucleotides: 7. Germline loops: CDR1 SGHKS, CDR2 YYEKEE (reference sequence). This CDR3 has 14 residues. CDR3 sequence reads: CASSPEQGRETQYF. In DNA form, the CDR3 reads TGTGCCAGCAGCCCAGAACAGGGGAGAGAGACCCAGTACTTC.

The chain carries TRBV5-1 and TRBJ1-2; no definite D call. This CDR3 is 12 amino acids long. Trimming cost V 4 bases and J 8 bases, with 12 bases left between them. Germline V gene sequence: CDR1 SGHRS, CDR2 YFSETQ. CDR3 protein: CASSERGNGYTF. The CDR3 region has the DNA TGCGCCAGCAGCGAACGGGGAAACGGCTACACCTTC.

This sequence joins TRBV10-3 and TRBJ1-4; the D is unclear. Per the germline V gene, CDR1 is ENHRY and CDR2 is SYGVKD. The CDR3 extends over 14 amino acids. V was cut by 3 bases and J by 5 bases, with 10 bases left in between. CDR3 in DNA: TGTGCCATCAGTGACGTGGAGCAAAATGAAAAACTGTTTTTT. The encoded protein is CAISDVEQNEKLFF.